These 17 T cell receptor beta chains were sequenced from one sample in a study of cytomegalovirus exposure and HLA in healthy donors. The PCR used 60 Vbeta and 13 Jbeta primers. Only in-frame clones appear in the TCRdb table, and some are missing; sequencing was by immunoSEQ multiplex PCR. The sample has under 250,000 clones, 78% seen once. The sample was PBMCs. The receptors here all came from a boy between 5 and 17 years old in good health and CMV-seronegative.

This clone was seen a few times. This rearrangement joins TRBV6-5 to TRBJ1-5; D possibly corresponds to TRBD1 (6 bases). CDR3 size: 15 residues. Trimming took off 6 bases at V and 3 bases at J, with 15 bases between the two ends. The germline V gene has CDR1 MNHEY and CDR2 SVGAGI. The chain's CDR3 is CASSRNDRPNQPQHF. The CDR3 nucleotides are TGTGCCAGCAGCCGTAATGACAGGCCCAATCAGCCCCAGCATTTT.

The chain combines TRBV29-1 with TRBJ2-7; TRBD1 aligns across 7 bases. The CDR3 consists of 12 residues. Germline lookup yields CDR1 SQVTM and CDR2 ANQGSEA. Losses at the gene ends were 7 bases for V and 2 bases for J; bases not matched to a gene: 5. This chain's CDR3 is CSAGQTTYEQYF. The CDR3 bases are TGCAGCGCGGGACAGACCACCTACGAGCAGTACTTC.

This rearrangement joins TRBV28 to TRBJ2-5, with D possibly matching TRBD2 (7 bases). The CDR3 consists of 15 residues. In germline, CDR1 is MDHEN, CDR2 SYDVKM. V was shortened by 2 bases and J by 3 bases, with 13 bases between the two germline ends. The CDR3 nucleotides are TGTGCCAGCAGTTTAGCGGGGGCGGGCGAAGAGACCCAGTACTTC. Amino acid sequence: CASSLAGAGEETQYF.

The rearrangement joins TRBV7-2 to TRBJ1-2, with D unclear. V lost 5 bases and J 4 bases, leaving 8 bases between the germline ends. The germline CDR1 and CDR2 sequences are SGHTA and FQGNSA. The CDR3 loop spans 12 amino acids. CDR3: CASSLPGYGYTF. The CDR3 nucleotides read TGTGCCAGCAGCCTACCGGGCTATGGCTACACCTTC.

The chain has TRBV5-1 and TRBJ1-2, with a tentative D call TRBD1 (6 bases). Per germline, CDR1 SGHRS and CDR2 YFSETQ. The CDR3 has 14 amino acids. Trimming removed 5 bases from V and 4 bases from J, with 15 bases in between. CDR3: CASSSRAGVYGYTF. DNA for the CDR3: TGCGCCAGCAGTTCTCGGGCAGGGGTCTATGGCTACACCTTC.

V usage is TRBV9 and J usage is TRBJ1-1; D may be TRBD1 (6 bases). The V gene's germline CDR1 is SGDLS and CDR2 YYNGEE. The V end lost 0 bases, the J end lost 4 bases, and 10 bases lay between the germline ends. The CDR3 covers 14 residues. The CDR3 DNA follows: TGTGCCAGCAGCGTAGATCAGGGGATCACTGAAGCTTTCTTT. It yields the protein CASSVDQGITEAFF.

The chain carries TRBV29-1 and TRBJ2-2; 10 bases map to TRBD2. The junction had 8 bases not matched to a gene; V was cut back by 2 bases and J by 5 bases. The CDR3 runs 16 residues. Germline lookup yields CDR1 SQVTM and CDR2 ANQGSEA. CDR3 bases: TGCAGCGTTGAATTTAGCGGGGGGCGAGGGACCGGGGAGCTGTTTTTT. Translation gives CSVEFSGGRGTGELFF.

CDR3: CASSLWGYRYEQFF. In nucleotides, the CDR3 is TGTGCCAGCAGCTTGTGGGGTTACAGGTATGAGCAGTTCTTC. V and J are TRBV7-2 and TRBJ2-1; the D gene is possibly TRBD1 (5 bases). This CDR3 spans 14 amino acids. V was clipped by 3 bases and J by 8 bases, with 14 bases between them. The V gene's germline CDR1 is SGHTA and CDR2 FQGNSA.

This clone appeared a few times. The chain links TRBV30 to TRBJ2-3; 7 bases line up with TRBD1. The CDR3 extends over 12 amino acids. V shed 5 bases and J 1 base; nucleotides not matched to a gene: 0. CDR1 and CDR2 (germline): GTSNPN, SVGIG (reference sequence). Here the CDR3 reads CAWGQGTDTQYF. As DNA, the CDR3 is TGTGCCTGGGGACAGGGCACAGATACGCAGTATTTT. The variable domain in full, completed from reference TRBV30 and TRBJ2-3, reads SQTIHQWPATLVQPVGSPLSLECTVEGTSNPNLYWYRQAAGRGLQLLFYSVGIGQISSEVPQNLSASRPQDRQFILSSKKLLLSDSGFYLCAWGQGTDTQYFGPGTRLTVL.

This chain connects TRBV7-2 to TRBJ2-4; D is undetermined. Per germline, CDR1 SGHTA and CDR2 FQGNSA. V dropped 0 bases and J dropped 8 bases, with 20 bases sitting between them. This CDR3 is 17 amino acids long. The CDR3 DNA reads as TGTGCCAGCAGCTTAGCTCGGTGGCGGCCTCACGAGGACATTCAGTACTTC. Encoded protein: CASSLARWRPHEDIQYF.

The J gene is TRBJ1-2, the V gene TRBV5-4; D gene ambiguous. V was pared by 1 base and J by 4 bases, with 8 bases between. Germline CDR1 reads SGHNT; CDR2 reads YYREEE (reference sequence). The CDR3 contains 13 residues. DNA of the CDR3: TGTGCCAGCAGCTTGACGACACTCTATGGCTACACCTTC. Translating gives CASSLTTLYGYTF.

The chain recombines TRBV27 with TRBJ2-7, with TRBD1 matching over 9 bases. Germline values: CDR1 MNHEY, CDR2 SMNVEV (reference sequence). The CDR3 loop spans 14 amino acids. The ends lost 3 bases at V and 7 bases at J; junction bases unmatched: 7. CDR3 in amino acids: CASSFGQGLREQYF. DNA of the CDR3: TGTGCCAGCAGTTTTGGACAGGGGCTCCGTGAGCAGTACTTC.

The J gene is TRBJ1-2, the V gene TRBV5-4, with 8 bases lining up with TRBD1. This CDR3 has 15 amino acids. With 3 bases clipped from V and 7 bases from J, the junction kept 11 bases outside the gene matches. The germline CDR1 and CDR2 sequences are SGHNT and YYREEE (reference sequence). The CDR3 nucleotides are TGTGCCAGCAGCTCCTGGCATCAGGGGGCAGGTGGCTACACCTTC. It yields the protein CASSSWHQGAGGYTF.

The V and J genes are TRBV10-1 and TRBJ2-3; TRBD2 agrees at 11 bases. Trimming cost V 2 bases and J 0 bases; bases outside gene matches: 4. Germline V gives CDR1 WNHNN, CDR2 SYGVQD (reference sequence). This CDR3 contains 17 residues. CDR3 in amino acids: CASSEVAGGVSTDTQYF. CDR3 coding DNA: TGCGCCAGCAGTGAGGTAGCGGGGGGGGTTAGCACAGATACGCAGTATTTT.

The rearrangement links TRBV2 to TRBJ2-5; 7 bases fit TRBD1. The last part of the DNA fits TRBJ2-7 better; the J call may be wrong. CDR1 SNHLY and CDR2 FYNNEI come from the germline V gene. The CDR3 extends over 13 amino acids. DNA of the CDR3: TGTGCCAGCAACTCCGGGACAGAATACGAGCAGTACTTC. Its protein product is CASNSGTEYEQYF.

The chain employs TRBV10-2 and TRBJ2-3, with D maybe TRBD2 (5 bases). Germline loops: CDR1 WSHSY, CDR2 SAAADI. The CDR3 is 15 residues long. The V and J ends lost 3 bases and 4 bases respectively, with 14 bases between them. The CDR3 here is CASSDRGSIADTQYF. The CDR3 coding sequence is TGCGCCAGCAGTGACCGAGGGAGTATTGCAGATACGCAGTATTTT.

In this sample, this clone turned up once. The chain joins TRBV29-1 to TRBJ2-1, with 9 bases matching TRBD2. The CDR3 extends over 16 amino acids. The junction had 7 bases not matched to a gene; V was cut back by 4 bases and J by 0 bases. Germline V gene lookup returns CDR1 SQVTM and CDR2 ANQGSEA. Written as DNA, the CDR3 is TGCAGCGTTGTGGGACTAGCTTTTAGCTCCTACAATGAGCAGTTCTTC. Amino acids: CSVVGLAFSSYNEQFF.